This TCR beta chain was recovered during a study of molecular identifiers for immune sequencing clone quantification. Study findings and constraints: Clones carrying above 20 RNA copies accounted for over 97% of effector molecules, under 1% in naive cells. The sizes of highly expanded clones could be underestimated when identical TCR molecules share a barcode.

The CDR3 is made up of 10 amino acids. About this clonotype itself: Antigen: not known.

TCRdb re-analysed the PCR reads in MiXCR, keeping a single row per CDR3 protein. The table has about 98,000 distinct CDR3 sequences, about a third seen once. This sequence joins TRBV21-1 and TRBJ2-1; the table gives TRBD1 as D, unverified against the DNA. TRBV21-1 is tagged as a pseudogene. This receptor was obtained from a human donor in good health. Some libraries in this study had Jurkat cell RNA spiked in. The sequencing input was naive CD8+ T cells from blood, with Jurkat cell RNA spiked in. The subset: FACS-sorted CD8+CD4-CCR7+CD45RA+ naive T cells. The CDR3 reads CASSRGEQFF. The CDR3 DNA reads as TGTGCCAGCAGCAGGGGCGAGCAGTTCTTC.